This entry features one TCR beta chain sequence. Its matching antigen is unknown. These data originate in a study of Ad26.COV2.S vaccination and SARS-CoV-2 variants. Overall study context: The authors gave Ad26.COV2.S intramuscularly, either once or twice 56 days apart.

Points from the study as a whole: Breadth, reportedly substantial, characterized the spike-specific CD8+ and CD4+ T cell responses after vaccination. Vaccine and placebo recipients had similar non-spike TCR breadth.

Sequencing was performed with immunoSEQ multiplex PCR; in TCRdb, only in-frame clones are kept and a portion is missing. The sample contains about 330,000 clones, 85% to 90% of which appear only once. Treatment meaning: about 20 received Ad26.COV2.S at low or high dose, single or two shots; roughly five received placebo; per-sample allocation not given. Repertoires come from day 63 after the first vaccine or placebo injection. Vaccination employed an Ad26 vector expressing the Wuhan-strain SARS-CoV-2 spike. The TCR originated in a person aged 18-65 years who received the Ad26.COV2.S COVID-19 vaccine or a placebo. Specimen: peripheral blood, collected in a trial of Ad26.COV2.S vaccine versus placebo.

This CDR3 reads CASSYPLAGGHNEQFF. DNA for the CDR3: TGTGCCAGCAGTTACCCCCTAGCGGGCGGCCACAATGAGCAGTTCTTC. The chain recombines TRBV6-2 or TRBV6-3 with TRBJ2-1; 8 bases map to TRBD2. The V gene end was trimmed by 2 bases and the J gene end by 5 bases; junction bases not matched to a gene: 8. This CDR3 has 16 residues. The germline V gene has CDR1 MNHEY and CDR2 SVGEGT.